This T cell receptor (beta chain) emerged from a study of cytomegalovirus exposure and HLA in healthy donors. Study-wide results and caveats: In an earlier analysis, about 87% or about 30%: the productive usage of most TCR beta V segments.

From germline, CDR1 is SGHTA and CDR2 FQGNSA. The V segment lost 5 bases and the J segment 11 bases; nucleotides outside the gene matches: 11. This CDR3 is built from 13 residues. PCR was performed using 60 Vbeta and 13 Jbeta primers. Produced via immunoSEQ multiplex PCR; TCRdb's table is partial and in-frame only. Of about 180,000 clones listed, over 65% are singletons. Regarding this clone: As yet, its antigen is unknown.

Unrecorded immune exposure was likely among donors, who were nominally healthy when sampled. The specimen sequenced was PBMCs. The V call is TRBV7-2, the J call TRBJ2-5; 7 bases line up with TRBD2. The clonotype was recovered from a woman aged 25-40 years in good health and CMV-seropositive. The CDR3 sequence: CASSPPSGMWQYF. DNA for the CDR3: TGTGCCAGCAGCCCCCCCAGCGGGATGTGGCAGTACTTC.